Presented here are 30 T cell receptor beta chains from one specimen sequenced in a study of cytomegalovirus exposure and HLA in healthy donors. The PCR contained 60 Vbeta and 13 Jbeta primers. Produced via immunoSEQ multiplex PCR; TCRdb's table is partial and in-frame only. The data show roughly 180,000 clones, around four fifths seen once. The sample was PBMCs. The origin of the receptors is a man aged 25-45 years in good health and CMV-seronegative.

This sequence joins TRBV30 and TRBJ2-7; D is unclear. The CDR3 sequence is 12 residues long. Between the trimmed V and J ends, which lost 2 bases and 1 base, there was a span of 6 bases. CDR1 is GTSNPN, CDR2 SVGIG, per germline (reference sequence). The CDR3 DNA follows: TGTGCCTGGAGTCCTCCTTCCTACGAGCAGTACTTC. Its translation is CAWSPPSYEQYF.

J is TRBJ1-2 and V is TRBV28; 10 bases map to TRBD1. Germline V lookup: CDR1 MDHEN, CDR2 SYDVKM. CDR3 size: 15 residues. V shed 3 bases and J 8 bases; nucleotides not matched to a gene: 9. CDR3: CASSFLLTGGEGYTF. CDR3 in DNA: TGTGCCAGCAGTTTTCTGTTGACAGGGGGCGAGGGCTACACCTTC.

The chain has TRBV18 and TRBJ1-1; tentatively, D is TRBD1 (6 bases). Per the germline V gene, CDR1 is KGHSH and CDR2 is LQKENI. CDR3 length: 13 amino acids. The V gene lost 5 bases and the J gene lost 3 bases, with 10 bases spanning the gap. The CDR3 DNA reads as TGTGCCAGCTCAGCTAACAGGGACACTGAAGCTTTCTTT. It yields the protein CASSANRDTEAFF.

The genes are TRBV10-3 and TRBJ2-7; TRBD1 matches at 7 bases. The CDR3 is 17 amino acids. The V gene end was trimmed by 2 bases and the J gene end by 0 bases; junction bases not matched to a gene: 10. Germline V gives CDR1 ENHRY, CDR2 SYGVKD. The CDR3 DNA is TGTGCCATCAGTGAGCTAAAAGGGGGCAGGAACTCCTACGAGCAGTACTTC. Translating gives CAISELKGGRNSYEQYF.

The chain uses TRBV14 and TRBJ2-5; 9 nucleotides line up with TRBD2. Germline V lookup: CDR1 SGHDN, CDR2 FVKESK. This CDR3 is built from 18 residues. J was trimmed by 0 bases and V by 0 bases; bases with no gene match: 8. The CDR3 sequence: CASSQDVVAGEYQETQYF. The CDR3 DNA reads as TGTGCCAGCAGCCAAGATGTCGTAGCGGGAGAATACCAAGAGACCCAGTACTTC.

The chain employs TRBV7-8 and TRBJ1-1, with 7 positions matching TRBD1. V was pared by 1 base and J by 5 bases, with 7 bases of the junction left unmatched. From germline, CDR1 is SGHVS and CDR2 FQNEAQ. The CDR3 loop spans 15 amino acids. In DNA, the CDR3 is TGTGCCAGCAGCTTAGGTGCAGGGGGAAGGACTGAAGCTTTCTTT. Amino acids: CASSLGAGGRTEAFF.

The CDR3 is CASSFRCRELRGNQPQHF. Here the CDR3 DNA reads TGTGCCAGCAGCTTTCGTTGCAGGGAACTCCGGGGCAATCAGCCCCAGCATTTT. J is TRBJ1-5 and V is TRBV12-1; the D call in the table, TRBD1, was not verified against the DNA. TRBV12-1 is classified as a pseudogene. This CDR3 has 18 amino acids.

Only a few counts were recorded for this clone. The genes are TRBV7-2 and TRBJ2-1, with TRBD2 matching over 14 bases. Germline V gene sequence: CDR1 SGHTA, CDR2 FQGNSA. Trimming at V came to 4 bases and at J to 4 bases, leaving 6 bases not matched to a gene. The CDR3 extends over 17 amino acids. The DNA of the CDR3 is TGTGCCAGCAGCTCGGGACTAGCGGGAGTGCGGTACAATGAGCAGTTCTTC. This codes for CASSSGLAGVRYNEQFF.

This clone was counted a single time. The chain links TRBV10-3 to TRBJ1-2, with 10 bases that match TRBD1. Losses at the gene ends were 1 base for V and 2 bases for J; bases not matched to a gene: 1. The CDR3 runs 15 residues. The germline V gene encodes CDR1 ENHRY and CDR2 SYGVKD. CDR3: CAISEWTGGNYGYTF. For the CDR3, the DNA is TGTGCCATCAGTGAGTGGACAGGGGGGAACTATGGCTACACCTTC.

This chain's CDR3 is CASSMKTGADTEAFF. The CDR3 DNA follows: TGTGCCAGCAGCATGAAGACAGGGGCCGACACTGAAGCTTTCTTT. V is TRBV7-9 and J is TRBJ1-1, with TRBD1 matching 8 bases. The CDR3 has 15 amino acids. Germline V gene lookup returns CDR1 SEHNR and CDR2 FQNEAQ (reference sequence). The V gene end was trimmed by 5 bases and the J gene end by 3 bases; junction bases not matched to a gene: 8.

In regard to this clone: One junction end disagrees with the germline gene, perhaps due to a read error. The rearrangement uses TRBV7-9 and TRBJ2-7, with TRBD2 identical over 9 bases. Germline CDR1 and CDR2: SEHNR and FQNEAQ (reference sequence). The length of the CDR3 is 17 residues. The CDR3 sequence is CASSLDWIGTSFSSLEF. The CDR3 DNA reads as TGTGCCAGCAGCTTAGATTGGATCGGGACTAGCTTTAGTAGTTTGGAGTTC.

The V call is TRBV5-1, the J call TRBJ2-5; no definite D call. The V end lost 0 bases, the J end lost 7 bases, and 10 bases lay between the germline ends. The CDR3 is made up of 13 amino acids. Germline CDR1 is SGHRS and CDR2 is YFSETQ. CDR3 loop: CASSLGVSRTQYF. As DNA, the CDR3 is TGCGCCAGCAGCTTGGGAGTCTCGCGGACCCAGTACTTC.

The chain combines TRBV6-1 with TRBJ2-5, with TRBD1 matching over 10 bases. The DNA end favors TRBJ2-7, so the J call may be wrong. The CDR3 covers 13 residues. Germline V gene lookup returns CDR1 MNHNS and CDR2 SASEGT. CDR3 protein: CASEGTGDHEQYF. CDR3 bases: TGTGCCAGCGAAGGGACAGGGGACCACGAGCAGTACTTC.

This clone was seen only a few times. The chain combines TRBV13 with TRBJ1-3; 8 bases align to TRBD1. The CDR3 loop spans 18 amino acids. Germline V gene sequence: CDR1 PRHDT, CDR2 FYEKMQ (reference sequence). V lost 5 bases, J lost 0 bases, and 12 bases stayed unmatched. The CDR3 region is CASSIPQGDFFSGNTIYF. CDR3 DNA: TGTGCCAGCAGCATACCACAGGGGGACTTTTTCTCTGGAAACACCATATATTTT.

This chain uses TRBV6-6 with TRBJ2-7; possible D gene TRBD1, 6 bases. Per germline, CDR1 MNHNY and CDR2 SVGAGI (reference sequence). The CDR3 covers 13 residues. Between the trimmed V and J ends, which lost 6 bases and 3 bases, there was a span of 12 bases. CDR3 amino acids: CASRLQGNYEQYF. The CDR3 DNA follows: TGTGCCAGCAGGCTGCAGGGGAACTACGAGCAGTACTTC.

The gene calls are TRBV28 and TRBJ1-1; 8 positions agree with TRBD1. CDR1 is MDHEN, CDR2 SYDVKM, per germline. This CDR3 comprises 11 residues. V shed 7 bases, J shed 11 bases, and the junction held 6 bases outside the gene matches. In nucleotides, the CDR3 is TGTGCCAGCACCCTAGACAGGGGTGCTTTCTTT. Protein: CASTLDRGAFF.

The chain couples TRBV30 to TRBJ2-5; TRBD1 matches 10 bases. The J segment lost 1 base and the V segment lost 5 bases, leaving 1 base of the junction unmatched. CDR3 length: 13 amino acids. The germline gives CDR1 GTSNPN, CDR2 SVGIG (reference sequence). Written as DNA, the CDR3 is TGTGCCTGGGACAGGGGGCCCCAAGAGACCCAGTACTTC. Residues: CAWDRGPQETQYF.

The chain is built from TRBV7-2 and TRBJ1-1, with D possibly being TRBD1 (5 bases). Germline CDR1 SGHTA, CDR2 FQGNSA. This CDR3 is 14 amino acids long. Trimming shortened V by 2 bases and J by 1 base, and 8 bases separated the two germline ends. In DNA, the CDR3 is TGTGCCAGCAGCTTATCCAGGGCGAACACTGAAGCTTTCTTT. Encoded protein: CASSLSRANTEAFF.

This clone has just a few counts. This chain connects TRBV19 to TRBJ1-5; D gene unclear. Germline CDR1 and CDR2: LNHDA and SQIVND (reference sequence). CDR3 size: 13 residues. Trimming removed 5 bases from V and 6 bases from J, with 11 bases in between. The CDR3 sequence is CASSYGEPQPQHF. The DNA for the CDR3 is TGTGCCAGTAGTTACGGGGAGCCTCAGCCCCAGCATTTT.

J is TRBJ1-1 and V is TRBV13; maybe TRBD1 (5 bases). Germline V gives CDR1 PRHDT, CDR2 FYEKMQ (reference sequence). The CDR3 loop spans 12 amino acids. Trimming left V 4 bases short and J 4 bases short, with 7 bases between. The CDR3 nucleotides are TGTGCCAGCAGCTATACAGGCACTGAAGCTTTCTTT. Protein: CASSYTGTEAFF. The whole variable domain, filled in from reference TRBV13 and TRBJ1-1, reads AAGVIQSPRHLIKEKRETATLKCYPIPRHDTVYWYQQGPGQDPQFLISFYEKMQSDKGSIPDRFSAQQFSDYHSELNMSSLELGDSALYFCASSYTGTEAFFGQGTRLTVV.

The CDR3 here is CATSRLQGGDTQYF. CDR3 coding DNA: TGTGCCACCAGCAGACTACAGGGGGGAGATACGCAGTATTTT. The chain uses TRBV15 and TRBJ2-3, with 8 bases matching TRBD1. The CDR3 is made up of 14 amino acids. V trimming: 2 bases; J trimming: 5 bases; junction bases outside the gene matches: 3. Germline-derived CDR1 and CDR2 are LNHNV and YYDKDF (reference sequence).

This chain connects TRBV7-9 to TRBJ1-2; 9 nucleotides match TRBD1. CDR3 length: 15 amino acids. Germline V CDR1 and CDR2: SEHNR, FQNEAQ (reference sequence). V was clipped by 3 bases and J by 5 bases; unmatched bases: 7. The CDR3: CASSFSTGGLYGYTF. CDR3 coding DNA: TGTGCCAGCAGCTTCTCGACAGGGGGACTTTATGGCTACACCTTC.

This clone came up once. This chain connects TRBV28 to TRBJ2-7, with TRBD2 matching 11 bases. This CDR3 contains 18 residues. Trimming at V came to 7 bases and at J to 3 bases, leaving 17 bases not matched to a gene. CDR1 is MDHEN and CDR2 is SYDVKM in the germline V gene. The CDR3 loop reads CASKARGSGGAWGYEQYF. The CDR3 coding sequence is TGTGCCAGCAAAGCCAGGGGTAGCGGGGGGGCGTGGGGCTACGAGCAGTACTTC.

The sample holds a few counts of this clone. The chain carries TRBV11-2 and TRBJ1-2; D not certain. This CDR3 has 13 amino acids. CDR1 and CDR2 (germline): SGHAT, FQNNGV. The ends were cut back, 6 bases at V and 8 bases at J, with 16 bases in the middle. The CDR3 DNA sequence: TGTGCCAGCAGTTCTTATTCCCAGAGGGGCTACACCTTC. This codes for CASSSYSQRGYTF.

The chain employs TRBV5-1 and TRBJ2-3; the match to TRBD1 covers 11 bases. The trim removed 2 bases at V and 3 bases at J, leaving 2 bases unmatched. Germline CDR1 reads SGHRS; CDR2 reads YFSETQ. The CDR3 is made up of 15 amino acids. The CDR3 reads CASSFGQGATDTQYF. In DNA form, the CDR3 reads TGCGCCAGCAGCTTTGGACAGGGGGCAACAGATACGCAGTATTTT.

The rearrangement uses TRBV19 and TRBJ1-5, with 9 bases matching TRBD1. Germline values: CDR1 LNHDA, CDR2 SQIVND (reference sequence). The CDR3 runs 16 residues. J lost 2 bases, V lost 6 bases, and 8 bases had no gene match. The CDR3 DNA reads TGTGCCAGTAGATCGGGACAGGGAGAAGGCAATCAGCCCCAGCATTTT. This gives the protein CASRSGQGEGNQPQHF. The full variable domain, its missing parts supplied by reference TRBV19 and TRBJ1-5, is DGGITQSPKYLFRKEGQNVTLSCEQNLNHDAMYWYRQDPGQGLRLIYYSQIVNDFQKGDIAEGYSVSREKKESFPLTVTSAQKNPTAFYLCASRSGQGEGNQPQHFGDGTRLSIL.

The chain is built from TRBV27 and TRBJ1-2; TRBD1 matches at 9 bases. The CDR3 loop spans 13 amino acids. Germline V gives CDR1 MNHEY, CDR2 SMNVEV (reference sequence). Losses at the gene ends were 8 bases for V and 8 bases for J; bases not matched to a gene: 9. This CDR3 reads CASSGQGWGGYTF. The CDR3 DNA follows: TGTGCCAGCTCAGGACAGGGGTGGGGAGGCTACACCTTC.

This clone showed up just a few times. This sequence joins TRBV10-3 and TRBJ2-5, with 7 nucleotides matching TRBD1. Germline V gene sequence: CDR1 ENHRY, CDR2 SYGVKD. CDR3 length equals 14 residues. V shed 4 bases and J 5 bases; nucleotides not matched to a gene: 7. The CDR3 is CAISGPDRDETQYF. For the CDR3, the DNA is TGTGCCATCAGTGGCCCCGACAGGGATGAGACCCAGTACTTC.

Only one count was recorded for this clone. The chain couples TRBV6-5 to TRBJ1-2; unclear D gene. Trimming removed 4 bases from V and 7 bases from J, with 13 bases in between. CDR1 and CDR2 from the germline V gene are MNHEY and SVGAGI. The CDR3 length is 13 residues. CDR3 region: CASSSRVLVGYTF. The CDR3 region has the DNA TGTGCCAGCAGTTCGCGGGTGCTAGTTGGCTACACCTTC.

A remark on this clone: The junction shows a germline mismatch at one end, possibly a read error. Other DNA variants within this sample encode the same CDR3. The chain recombines TRBV7-7 with TRBJ2-2, with D perhaps TRBD2 (6 bases). This CDR3 has 16 residues. Germline V CDR1 and CDR2: SSHAT, FNYEAQ (reference sequence). The CDR3, as DNA: TGTGCTAGCAGCTTAGCAGGCGGGACGAACACCGGGGAGCTGTTTTTT. It is translated as CASSLAGGTNTGELFF.